This TCR beta chain was recorded in a study of OX40 agonist ivuxolimab in advanced cancers. Study as a whole: Given to patients was ivuxolimab, an agonistic anti-OX40 (CD134) antibody. Patients receiving dose escalation had hepatocellular carcinoma, melanoma, renal cell or head and neck cancer. Partial responses were observed in three patients, of whom one had hepatocellular carcinoma and two had cutaneous melanoma.

Study-wide points: In general, CD8+ T cells held more expanded clones than CD4+ did, on average.

Method: immunoSEQ multiplex PCR; TCRdb's copy keeps in-frame clones and lacks some. The data show roughly 100,000 clones, with around nine tenths seen just once and around 0.76% held by the top ten. To note about this clone: Antigen specificity is unknown.

Germline V gives CDR1 SGHNT, CDR2 YYREEE (reference sequence). V gave up 4 bases and J gave up 1 base, with 17 bases separating them. There are 16 residues in the CDR3. Here the sequenced sample was CD4+ or CD8+ T cells sorted from blood, taken in a trial of the OX40 agonist ivuxolimab. This sequence joins TRBV5-4 and TRBJ1-1, with D tentatively TRBD1 (5 bases). The sequence was obtained from an adult with an advanced solid tumor such as melanoma, head and neck, liver or kidney cancer. For the CDR3, the DNA is TGTGCCAGCAGCCAGGGTATCGAGGACCGGAACACTGAAGCTTTCTTT. Encoded protein: CASSQGIEDRNTEAFF.